Listed below are T cell receptor beta chains from one sample, sequenced in a study of blood T cell repertoires in COVID-19. Data came from immunoSEQ multiplex PCR; TCRdb stores just in-frame clones and leaves some out. Of hundreds of thousands of clones listed, more than 85% are singletons. The specimen sequenced was peripheral blood. The receptors derive from a man between 65 and 85 years old with acute or convalescent COVID-19. Both conserved end residues are part of each CDR3. The order of the fields is clone size, D gene, V gene, J gene, CDR3 DNA, CDR3 protein. D genes are given only for firm matches. Some rows mark clone size as missing; the rest say once, few, many or name a class of expanded clone.

>NA|NA|TRBV11-2|TRBJ1-6
TGTGCCAGCAGCTTAAGCCAGGGGTTTAGCTCCTATAATTCACCCCTCCACTTT
CASSLSQGFSSYNSPLHF
>NA|NA|TRBV30|TRBJ1-6
TGTGCCTGGAGTGGCGGGGAAGCTTATTCACCCCTCCACTTT
CAWSGGEAYSPLHF
>once|TRBD1|TRBV5-1|TRBJ1-3
TGCGCCAGCAGCTCTGACAGGGATCTCGGAAACACCATATATTTT
CASSSDRDLGNTIYF
>NA|NA|TRBV28|TRBJ2-1
TGTGCCAGCAGTCGCCCTAGCGCCTACAATGAGCAGTTCTTC
CASSRPSAYNEQFF
>NA|TRBD1|TRBV6-5|TRBJ1-2
TGTGCCAGCAGGCTTGGACAGGGGGGGGACGGCTACACCTTC
CASRLGQGGDGYTF
>once|TRBD2|TRBV9|TRBJ2-5
TGTGCCAGCAGCGTGGGACTAGGTGGCGAGACCCAGTACTTC
CASSVGLGGETQYF
>NA|TRBD2|TRBV4-2|TRBJ2-2
TGTGCCAGCAGCCAACTAGCGGGAGATTACACCGGGGAGCTGTTTTTT
CASSQLAGDYTGELFF
>NA|TRBD2|TRBV5-5|TRBJ2-7
TGTGCCAGCAGCCCGGTAGCGGGAGGGCCCTACGAGCAGTACTTC
CASSPVAGGPYEQYF
>NA|TRBD1|TRBV11-2|TRBJ1-4
TGTGCCAGCAGCTCGGGACAGGGTCGGGAAAAACTGTTTTTT
CASSSGQGREKLFF
>NA|NA|TRBV3-1/TRBV3-2|TRBJ2-7
TGTGCCAGCAGCCGCGGGGCCCTAACCTACGAGCAGTACTTC
CASSRGALTYEQYF
>NA|TRBD2|TRBV18|TRBJ2-1
TGTGCCAGCTCACAGTTACTAGCGGGAGTAGGCAATGAGCAGTTCTTC
CASSQLLAGVGNEQFF
>once|TRBD1|TRBV18|TRBJ2-3
TGTGCCAGCTCACTGGGACAGGGAAGTTGGAACACAGATACGCAGTATTTT
CASSLGQGSWNTDTQYF
>NA|TRBD2|TRBV29-1|TRBJ2-3
TGCAGCGTTGGGACTAGCGGGAGTACAGATACGCAGTATTTT
CSVGTSGSTDTQYF
>NA|NA|TRBV6-5|TRBJ1-1
TGTGCCAGCAGTTACCGTCGGGAGGGAAACACTGAAGCTTTCTTT
CASSYRREGNTEAFF
>NA|NA|TRBV5-1|TRBJ1-2
TGCGCCACTTCGGACGGAGGCGCCTATGGCTACACCTTC
CATSDGGAYGYTF
>NA|TRBD1|TRBV28|TRBJ1-2
TGTGCCAGCAGTACAGGGGGACCCTATGGCTACACCTTC
CASSTGGPYGYTF
>NA|TRBD1|TRBV4-1|TRBJ1-5
TGCGCCAGCAGCCAAGCGTCAGGGGGCACTAAATTCAATCAGCCCCAGCATTTT
CASSQASGGTKFNQPQHF
>NA|TRBD1|TRBV30|TRBJ1-3
TGTGCCTGGAGCCGACAGGGCTCCGGAAACACCATATATTTT
CAWSRQGSGNTIYF
>NA|NA|TRBV7-9|TRBJ1-3
TGTGCCAGCAGCTTTATGGGGGGACCTGGAAACACCATATATTTT
CASSFMGGPGNTIYF
>NA|NA|TRBV10-3|TRBJ2-1
TGTGCCATCAGTGAGTTGCAGTACAATGAGCAGTTCTTC
CAISELQYNEQFF
>NA|NA|TRBV21-1|TRBJ2-7
TGTGCCAGCAAACTGGAAGGACAAACAGGGTACGAGCAGTACTTC
CASKLEGQTGYEQYF
>few|TRBD2|TRBV5-3|TRBJ2-3
TGTGCCAGAAGCTCAGGACTAGCCCAGGGAACAGATACGCAGTATTTT
CARSSGLAQGTDTQYF
>NA|TRBD1|TRBV19|TRBJ1-5
TGTGCCAGTAGTATACAAGGGGACAGGCGCAATCAGCCCCAGCATTTT
CASSIQGDRRNQPQHF
>NA|NA|TRBV4-3|TRBJ2-2
TGCGCCAGCAGCCGGCAAGTCGGACAGTTGTCCACCGGGGAGCTGTTTTTT
CASSRQVGQLSTGELFF
>NA|TRBD1|TRBV6-6|TRBJ2-7
TGTGCCAGCAGTCCTAGGACTCCGGGACAGGGAAACGAGCAGTACTTC
CASSPRTPGQGNEQYF
>NA|TRBD1|TRBV28|TRBJ1-5
TGTGCCAGCAGACCAACAGGGGGTAGCAATCAGCCCCAGCATTTT
CASRPTGGSNQPQHF
>NA|NA|TRBV9|TRBJ2-2
TGTGCCAGCAGCCCCTTCCCTGGGGAGCTGTTTTTT
CASSPFPGELFF
>NA|NA|TRBV28|TRBJ1-1
TGTGCCAGCAGTCAACAACTAGACACGGTCTACGCTGAAGCTTTCTTT
CASSQQLDTVYAEAFF
>NA|NA|TRBV4-1|TRBJ1-4
TGCGCCAGCAGCCAAGATGAGGGCAGGCGTGGTGGAAAACTGTTTTTT
CASSQDEGRRGGKLFF
>once|NA|TRBV6-4|TRBJ2-7
TGTGCCAGCAGTCTCTACGAGCAGTACTTC
CASSLYEQYF
>NA|NA|TRBV5-4|TRBJ1-1
TGTGCCAGCAGCGGGCCCCCCACAGAGAACACTGAAGCTTTCTTT
CASSGPPTENTEAFF
>NA|TRBD1|TRBV2|TRBJ1-6
TGTGCCAGCAGTTCCAGGACAGGGAATTCACCCCTCCACTTT
CASSSRTGNSPLHF
>NA|NA|TRBV30|TRBJ1-3
TGTGCCTGGACGCTACGCTCTGGAAACACCATATATTTT
CAWTLRSGNTIYF
>NA|NA|TRBV30|TRBJ1-1
TGTGCCTGGAGGACAGAAGTGTACACTGAAGCTTTCTTT
CAWRTEVYTEAFF
>once|NA|TRBV18|TRBJ1-4
TGTGCCAGCTCCCTCGGGACAAGTGGGAATGAAAAACTGTTTTTT
CASSLGTSGNEKLFF
>NA|TRBD1|TRBV5-4|TRBJ1-2
TGTGCCAGCAGCTCCGTACCAGGACAGGGCGATGATGGCTACACCTTC
CASSSVPGQGDDGYTF
>NA|TRBD2|TRBV19|TRBJ2-1
TGTGCCAGTAGTATGGGTCGGAGCGGGAGAGGTGAGCAGTTCTTC
CASSMGRSGRGEQFF
>NA|NA|TRBV4-3|TRBJ2-1
TGCGCCAGCAGCCCCCCCAGGGGCGGGTGGACCTACAATGAGCAGTTCTTC
CASSPPRGGWTYNEQFF
>NA|TRBD1|TRBV7-3|TRBJ2-2
TGTGCCAGCAGCCCCCAGGGGGCAACCGGGGAGCTGTTTTTT
CASSPQGATGELFF
>NA|NA|TRBV15|TRBJ2-7
TGTGCCACCAGCAGAGGGCAACACGCCGAGCAGTACTTC
CATSRGQHAEQYF
>NA|NA|TRBV4-2|TRBJ2-2
TGTGCCAGCAGCCCTAGGGCAGGGGAAAACACCGGGGAGCTGTTTTTT
CASSPRAGENTGELFF
>NA|TRBD2|TRBV28|TRBJ2-1
TGTGCCAGCGCCACTAGCGGGGGCCCCGGCTACAATGAGCAGTTCTTC
CASATSGGPGYNEQFF
>NA|NA|TRBV6-2/TRBV6-3|TRBJ2-1
TGTGCCAGCAGCCTACTCGATGAGCAGTTCTTC
CASSLLDEQFF
>NA|NA|TRBV18|TRBJ1-1
TGTGCCAGCTCACCACCGGGGACATACATGAACACTGAAGCTTTCTTT
CASSPPGTYMNTEAFF
>NA|TRBD2|TRBV15|TRBJ2-4
TGTGCCACCAGCAGAGATAGAGGACTAGCGTCCCCCTGGGACATTCAGTACTTC
CATSRDRGLASPWDIQYF
>NA|NA|TRBV30|TRBJ1-6
TGTGCCTGGAGTCCCAGGGGCACCTATAATTCACCCCTCCACTTT
CAWSPRGTYNSPLHF
>NA|NA|TRBV11-3|TRBJ2-2
TGTGCCAGCAGGTGGGGGGTTAACACCGGGGAGCTGTTTTTT
CASRWGVNTGELFF
>NA|TRBD1|TRBV28|TRBJ1-2
TGTGCCAGCAGTTGGGGCGGACAGGAGACTAACTATGGCTACACCTTC
CASSWGGQETNYGYTF
>NA|TRBD2|TRBV5-1|TRBJ2-2
TGCGCCAGCAGCTTTGATCCTAGCGGTGCCGGGGAGCTGTTTTTT
CASSFDPSGAGELFF
>NA|NA|TRBV15|TRBJ2-3
TGTGCCACCAGCGATCAGCCCCCCAGCGGAGGCTTCACAGATACGCAGTATTTT
CATSDQPPSGGFTDTQYF
>NA|TRBD1|TRBV7-6|TRBJ2-2
TGTGCCAGCAGAAACAGGGGCCGTCCCGGGGAGCTGTTTTTT
CASRNRGRPGELFF
>NA|TRBD1|TRBV4-1|TRBJ1-2
TGCGCCAGCAGCCACCTTGGGACAGGGAATATGAGGGGCTACACCTTC
CASSHLGTGNMRGYTF
>NA|TRBD2|TRBV7-9|TRBJ2-3
TGTGCCAGCAGCTTCACTAGCGGGAGTGGGGATACGCAGTATTTT
CASSFTSGSGDTQYF
>NA|TRBD2|TRBV3-1/TRBV3-2|TRBJ2-7
TGTGCCAGCAGCCCGAGCGGGACCGCCTACGAGCAGTACTTC
CASSPSGTAYEQYF
>NA|NA|TRBV14|TRBJ2-1
TGTGCCAGCAGCCAAGAAGGTCGCGGAAGAGAGCAGTTCTTC
CASSQEGRGREQFF